This T cell receptor (beta chain) was obtained from a study of cytomegalovirus exposure and HLA in healthy donors. Method: immunoSEQ multiplex PCR; TCRdb's copy keeps in-frame clones and lacks some. The sample includes some 120,000 clones, approximately 91% of them seen just once. With 5 bases removed from V and 1 base from J, the gap between germline ends came to 17 bases. CDR3 length: 16 residues. Germline loops: CDR1 MGHRA, CDR2 YSYEKL. V gene TRBV4-1 combines with J gene TRBJ1-1; no definite D call. The sample comprised PBMCs. The source of this sequence is a man between 25 and 39 years old in good health and CMV-seronegative. The CDR3 sequence is CASSYHRAEGNTEAFF. DNA of the CDR3: TGCGCCAGCAGCTACCACCGGGCAGAGGGGAACACTGAAGCTTTCTTT.